Given below is one T cell receptor beta chain in context. These data originate in a study of PD-L1 blockade in urothelial cancer. Study-level information: Bladder-origin urothelial cancer in males described about 90% of the 29 patients. Treatment start was followed by blood analysis at 3 weeks (second dose) and again at 6 weeks. When blood samples were assessed, the median T cell count was 120,000 to 150,000.

Time point of the sample: pretreatment peripheral blood. The CDR3 extends over 15 amino acids. Germline values: CDR1 ENHRY, CDR2 SYGVKD. Trimming removed 4 bases at V and 4 bases at J, with 13 bases between. The authors spiked synthetic TCR analog templates into each PCR. The repertoire was sequenced with immunoSEQ multiplex PCR; TCRdb's copy has only in-frame clones and lacks some. Counted here are 70,000 to 85,000 clones, roughly 90% occurring once; the ten biggest clones make up 3.5% to 5.5%. This specimen was PBMCs, taken around atezolizumab (anti-PD-L1) treatment. The TCR originated in a man aged 70-80 years with urothelial cancer. V usage is TRBV10-3 and J usage is TRBJ2-2; a possible D gene is TRBD1 (5 bases). In nucleotides, the CDR3 is TGTGCCATCAGTGTCTCCAGGGATGGCACCGGGGAGCTGTTTTTT. The encoded protein is CAISVSRDGTGELFF.